This T cell receptor beta chain was obtained from a study of shared clonotypes between healthy human individuals. Data came from immunoSEQ multiplex PCR; TCRdb stores just in-frame clones and leaves some out. The table lists fewer than 200,000 clones, 85% to 95% of them singletons. Naive CD4+ cells were CD45RA-selected; the remaining cells were memory. The CDR3 runs 15 residues. Germline CDR1 MGHRA, CDR2 YSYEKL. The junction had 5 bases not matched to a gene; V was cut back by 0 bases and J by 7 bases. The specimen sequenced was naive CD4+ T cells sorted from blood. As for subset: CD45RA+ positively selected. This clonotype was sampled from a woman younger than 45 in good health. The V and J genes are TRBV4-1 and TRBJ1-5, with TRBD1 identical over 8 bases. CDR3: CASSQEDRAAQPQHF. Written as DNA, the CDR3 is TGCGCCAGCAGCCAAGAGGACAGGGCGGCCCAGCCCCAGCATTTT.